This T cell receptor beta chain is from a study of CD8+ T cells in alopecia areata. The CDR3 spans 12 residues. Germline V gives CDR1 SQVTM, CDR2 ANQGSEA. V shed 4 bases and J 5 bases; nucleotides not matched to a gene: 4. Following RNA extraction, reverse transcription yielded cDNA that acted as the sequencing template. TCRdb keeps only in-frame clones here, not all; method: immunoSEQ multiplex PCR. The data contain 160,000 or so clones, 58% of them singletons. The sample holds a few counts of this clone. Treatment denoted: oral pan-JAK inhibitor, 5-10 mg twice daily. Source: CD4+ T cells sorted from blood, taken at week 56, from a patient treated with tofacitinib. This receptor was taken from a human donor with alopecia areata. This chain links TRBV29-1 with TRBJ1-1; 7 bases align to TRBD1. DNA of the CDR3: TGCAGCGTTGTAGCAGGGGGTACTGAAGCTTTCTTT. Translated, it gives CSVVAGGTEAFF.